This T cell receptor beta chain was captured by sequencing in a study of T-cell reconstitution after alpha-beta-depleted transplantation in children. Preparing the TCRbeta library involved the use of unique molecular identifiers. TCRdb re-derived calls from the PCR reads in MiXCR, one entry per CDR3 protein. The profile shows 500,000 or so distinct CDR3 sequences, roughly 33% of them singletons. Germline CDR1 and CDR2: SEHNR and FQNEAQ (reference sequence). This CDR3 spans 13 amino acids. Trimming removed 2 bases from V and 5 bases from J; junction bases left unmatched: 2. Sequenced here: PBMCs from the stem cell graft donor, sampled from the stem cell graft. This receptor was identified in a human donor who donated a stem cell graft to a child with aplastic anemia. The rearrangement joins TRBV7-9 to TRBJ1-2; 7 nucleotides agree with TRBD1. The CDR3 spells CASSLQGQYGYTF. The CDR3 coding sequence is TGTGCCAGCAGCTTACAGGGACAGTATGGCTACACCTTC.